The clone carrying this TCR beta chain was recorded at least ten times. The data originate from a study of human T cells and chemical hapten exposure. Study-level information: 2% DPC was applied to 2 cm by 2 cm of upper inner arm skin for sensitization.

Via MiXCR, TCRdb re-called the RACE reads, giving one row per CDR3 protein. Counted here are approximately 75,000 distinct CDR3 sequences, over 6.5% occurring once; the ten biggest clones make up around 3%. This CDR3 contains 18 residues. The germline V gene has CDR1 LGHDT and CDR2 YNNKEL (reference sequence). The V end lost 0 bases, the J end lost 8 bases, and 22 bases lay between the germline ends. Time point of the sample: patch test 2, 6 weeks after DPC sensitization. This sample's treatment: therapeutic diphenylcyclopropenone sensitization with weekly scalp DPC. Donors were 18 to 70-year-old alopecia patients suitable for DPC.

This chain links TRBV3-1 with TRBJ1-4; D remains unclear. This TCR was sampled from a woman aged 50 to 60 with alopecia areata. Some clones in this sample may be carry-over from other donors' samples. The source material was whole blood, sampled in connection with sensitization to the hapten diphenylcyclopropenone (DPC). For the CDR3, the DNA is TGTGCCAGCAGCCAAGATCGGGGAAGGGTGCGTATGAAGGAAAAACTGTTTTTT. This codes for CASSQDRGRVRMKEKLFF.